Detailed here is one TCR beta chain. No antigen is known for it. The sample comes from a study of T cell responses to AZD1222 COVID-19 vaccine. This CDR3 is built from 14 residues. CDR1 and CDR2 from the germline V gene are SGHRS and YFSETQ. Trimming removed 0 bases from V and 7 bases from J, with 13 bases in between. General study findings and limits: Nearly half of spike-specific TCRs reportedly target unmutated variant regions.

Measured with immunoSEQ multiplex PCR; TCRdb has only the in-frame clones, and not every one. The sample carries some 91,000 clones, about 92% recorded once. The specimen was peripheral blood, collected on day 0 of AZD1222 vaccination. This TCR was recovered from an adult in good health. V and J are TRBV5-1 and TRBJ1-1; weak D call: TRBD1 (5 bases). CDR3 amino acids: CASSLVSGIGEAFF. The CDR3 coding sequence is TGCGCCAGCAGCTTGGTGTCAGGGATCGGTGAAGCTTTCTTT. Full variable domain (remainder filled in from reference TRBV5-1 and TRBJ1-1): KAGVTQTPRYLIKTRGQQVTLSCSPISGHRSVSWYQQTPGQGLQFLFEYFSETQRNKGNFPGRFSGRQFSNSRSEMNVSTLELGDSALYLCASSLVSGIGEAFFGQGTRLTVV.